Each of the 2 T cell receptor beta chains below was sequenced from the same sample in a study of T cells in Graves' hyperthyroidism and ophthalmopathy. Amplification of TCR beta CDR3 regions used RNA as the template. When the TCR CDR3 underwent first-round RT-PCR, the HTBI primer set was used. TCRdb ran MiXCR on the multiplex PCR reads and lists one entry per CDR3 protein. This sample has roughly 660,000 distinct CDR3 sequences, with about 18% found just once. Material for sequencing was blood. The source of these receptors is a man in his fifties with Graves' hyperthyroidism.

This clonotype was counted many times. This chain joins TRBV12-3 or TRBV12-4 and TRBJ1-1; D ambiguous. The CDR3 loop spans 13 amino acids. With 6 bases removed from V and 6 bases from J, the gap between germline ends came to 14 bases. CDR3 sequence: CASSGRIRAEAFF. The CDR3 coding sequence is TGTGCCAGCAGCGGACGGATCCGCGCTGAAGCTTTCTTT.

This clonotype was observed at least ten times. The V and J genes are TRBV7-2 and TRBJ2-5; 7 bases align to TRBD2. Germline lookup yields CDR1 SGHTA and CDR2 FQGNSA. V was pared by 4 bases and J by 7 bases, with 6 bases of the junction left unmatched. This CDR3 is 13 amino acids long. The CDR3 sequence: CASSSTREATQYF. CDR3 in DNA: TGTGCCAGCAGCTCGACTCGGGAGGCGACCCAGTACTTC. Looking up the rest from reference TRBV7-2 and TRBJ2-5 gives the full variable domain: GAGVSQSPSNKVTEKGKDVELRCDPISGHTALYWYRQSLGQGLEFLIYFQGNSAPDKSGLPSDRFSAERTGGSVSTLTIQRTQQEDSAVYLCASSSTREATQYFGPGTRLLVL.